This TCR beta chain appears in the sequencing data of a study of human T cells and chemical hapten exposure (dated by TCRdb to 2020 to 2022). At the level of the whole study: For sensitization, 2% DPC in acetone was applied to a 2 cm by 2 cm area of upper inner arm skin. Throughout the roughly 24-week study period, patients were also given weekly therapeutic DPC doses on the scalp. Patch testing was done on the upper back using Finn chambers containing 0.01% DPC, and results were scored after 6 days according to International Contact Dermatitis Research Group standards. The patient cohort, mostly female, included alopecia areata with under or over 50% scalp involvement, alopecia totalis and alopecia universalis. Libraries were combined into a pool for sequencing, and differences in TCR yield between samples came mainly from small differences in library volumes within the pool. This study followed changes in the peripheral blood TCR repertoire in vivo during primary and secondary sensitization of alopecia patients to the hapten diphenylcyclopropenone (DPC). Patient blood was sampled pre-sensitization (week 0) and at 2, 6 and about 24 weeks after DPC sensitization. Around 29 alopecia patients provided blood for TCR sequencing at one to four time points (pre-sensitization, 2, 6 and 24 weeks).

The library was obtained by RACE. The data were produced on a NextSeq 500. During library preparation, unique molecular identifiers were attached to individual cDNA molecules so that TCRs could be counted quantitatively and reproducibly. Both TCR alpha and TCR beta chains were sequenced from each blood RNA sample. Per the original workflow: The median number of TCRs per sample was around 100,000, ranging from roughly 23,224 to 690,600. V, J and CDR3 annotation of the TCR reads was carried out using the Decombinator software suite. Every sample was subsampled to the same number of TCRs (28,000) for the PS versus PT1 abundance plots. Expanded TCRs were defined as absent before sensitization and observed at least eight times at the 2-week time point. The public reads were reprocessed in TCRdb via fastp at Q25 and MiXCR, keeping in-frame beta chains. Each CDR3 protein gets just one entry, which takes the most common genes and DNA from the rows behind it. The V and J calls here are based on TCRdb, not the publication. This sample holds roughly 180,000 distinct CDR3 sequences; around 20% were observed only once. The ten largest clonotypes hold over 6.5% of the sample.

For this clonotype: Its target antigen remains unknown. The record has no base qualities; no much larger clone is one base away.

What the research found in general, with its limitations: After repeated subsampling, the strength of the expansion versus patch-test correlation and the threshold at which it became significant changed. A positive correlation was found between the number of PT1 expanded TCRs and patch test score, with significance reached at thresholds 8, 16 and 32 but not 4. Because every patient had alopecia, a presumed autoimmune disease, the patients' immune response might differ from that of healthy individuals. DPC sensitization did not change the number of TCRs with a frequency above 1 in 1000, and there was no evidence of changes in global repertoire structure. Expanded TCRs formed significantly more large CDR3 similarity clusters than pre-sensitization or healthy control sets, consistent with antigen-driven responses.

V loses 7 bases, J loses 0 bases, and the germline ends lie 13 bases apart. Counted from cysteine to phenylalanine, this CDR3 has 14 amino acids. Only the CDR3 DNA is retained, 42 bases long and in frame from the first base. For CDR1 and CDR2, the germline V gene lists MNHEY and SVGEGT. This specimen's time point label, interpreted: patch test 1, 2 weeks after DPC sensitization. The label giving this sample's treatment or condition can be read as: therapeutic diphenylcyclopropenone sensitization with weekly scalp DPC. At each patch-test visit, blood was drawn before the patch test was applied. Patients were eligible if aged 18 to 70, diagnosed with alopecia and judged suitable for DPC therapy, and pregnant patients were excluded. Total RNA was extracted from unfractionated whole blood that had been collected in Tempus Blood RNA tubes.

This receptor chain uses TRBV6-2 or TRBV6-3 and TRBJ2-7; matching of 5 bases hints at TRBD1 as the D gene. The material sequenced was whole blood, taken in connection with sensitization to the hapten diphenylcyclopropenone (DPC). The clonotype comes from a woman aged 45-59 years with alopecia areata. Some clones in this sample may be carry-over from other donors' samples. The CDR3 is CASTRTPSSYEQYF. The bases are TGTGCCAGCACCAGGACACCCAGCTCCTACGAGCAGTACTTC.